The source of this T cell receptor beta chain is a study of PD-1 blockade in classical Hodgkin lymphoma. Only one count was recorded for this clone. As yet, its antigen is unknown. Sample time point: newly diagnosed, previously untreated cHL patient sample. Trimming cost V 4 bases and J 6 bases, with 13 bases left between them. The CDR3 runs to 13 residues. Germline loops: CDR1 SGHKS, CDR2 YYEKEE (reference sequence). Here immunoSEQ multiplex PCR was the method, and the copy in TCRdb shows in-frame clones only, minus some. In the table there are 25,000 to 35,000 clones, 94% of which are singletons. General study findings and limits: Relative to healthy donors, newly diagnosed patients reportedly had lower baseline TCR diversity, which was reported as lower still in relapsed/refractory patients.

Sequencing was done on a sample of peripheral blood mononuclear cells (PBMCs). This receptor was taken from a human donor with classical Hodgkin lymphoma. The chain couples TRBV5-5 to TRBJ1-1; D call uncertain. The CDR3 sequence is CASSGLMYAEAFF. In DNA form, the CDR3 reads TGTGCCAGCAGCGGGCTCATGTACGCTGAAGCTTTCTTT.